This T cell receptor (beta chain) was found in a study of metastatic and nonmetastatic thyroid tumors. Study background: The study looked at repertoires side by side in blood and in tumor or nodule tissue from malignant and benign thyroid patients.

No treatment had been given to any patient before thyroid surgery. This clone was found many times. The antigen remains undetermined. Under the authors' procedure: Clinicopathological groups supplied CDR3 differences that were used to build a distant-metastasis classifier for papillary thyroid cancer. TCRdb reanalyzed the PCR reads via MiXCR. The authors' filters were not applied to this entry. The data show 30,000 to 35,000 clones, over 12% seen once. Study-level findings and limits: Reported TCR beta diversity, measured in blood and tumor, was significantly higher for malignant thyroid tumors than for benign nodules.

The germline CDR1 and CDR2 sequences are SEHNR and FQNEAQ (reference sequence). This CDR3 region has 16 residues. J was trimmed by 7 bases and V by 4 bases; bases with no gene match: 12. The V gene is TRBV7-9, the J gene TRBJ1-4; 7 bases fit TRBD1. This clonotype was obtained from a male donor with papillary thyroid cancer or a benign thyroid nodule (not recorded which). Some clones in this sample may be carry-over from other donors' samples. Sequencing was done on a sample of blood. Here the CDR3 reads CASSSGQLPTVEKLFF. Here the CDR3 DNA reads TGTGCCAGCAGCTCGGGACAGCTCCCTACGGTTGAAAAACTGTTTTTT.